Described below is a single T cell receptor (beta chain) sequence and its context. Its antigen is undetermined. The authors' processing: Sequence data from immunoSEQ were junction-only and lacked quality scores; consequently, filtering differed. Assay: immunoSEQ multiplex PCR; the TCRdb copy retains only in-frame clones and omits some. V and J calls plus clone size are reproduced from that table; the DNA served to infer D and trimming. The top ten hold approximately 0.06% of the sample, which has 500,000 to 550,000 clones, approximately 95% seen once. The sample belongs to a study of shared clonotypes between healthy human individuals. Study-wide points: Depth was large, yet rarefaction showed that sorted-subset sequencing was incomplete. Clonotypes shared by all four sorted-subset donors had higher generation probabilities than non-shared clonotypes. An expected dependence of interdonor clonotype sharing on sequencing depth was noted.

In germline, CDR1 is SEHNR, CDR2 FQNEAQ (reference sequence). Trimming removed 3 bases from V and 4 bases from J, with 12 bases in between. This CDR3 is 14 amino acids long. The clonotype was recovered from a woman in her thirties in good health. Source material: naive CD4+ T cells sorted from blood. Documented subset: CD45RA+ positively selected. J is TRBJ2-5 and V is TRBV7-9; D possibly corresponds to TRBD1 (6 bases). In DNA, the CDR3 is TGTGCCAGCAGCTTCAGGGGAGCCCGAGAGACCCAGTACTTC. Its translation: CASSFRGARETQYF.